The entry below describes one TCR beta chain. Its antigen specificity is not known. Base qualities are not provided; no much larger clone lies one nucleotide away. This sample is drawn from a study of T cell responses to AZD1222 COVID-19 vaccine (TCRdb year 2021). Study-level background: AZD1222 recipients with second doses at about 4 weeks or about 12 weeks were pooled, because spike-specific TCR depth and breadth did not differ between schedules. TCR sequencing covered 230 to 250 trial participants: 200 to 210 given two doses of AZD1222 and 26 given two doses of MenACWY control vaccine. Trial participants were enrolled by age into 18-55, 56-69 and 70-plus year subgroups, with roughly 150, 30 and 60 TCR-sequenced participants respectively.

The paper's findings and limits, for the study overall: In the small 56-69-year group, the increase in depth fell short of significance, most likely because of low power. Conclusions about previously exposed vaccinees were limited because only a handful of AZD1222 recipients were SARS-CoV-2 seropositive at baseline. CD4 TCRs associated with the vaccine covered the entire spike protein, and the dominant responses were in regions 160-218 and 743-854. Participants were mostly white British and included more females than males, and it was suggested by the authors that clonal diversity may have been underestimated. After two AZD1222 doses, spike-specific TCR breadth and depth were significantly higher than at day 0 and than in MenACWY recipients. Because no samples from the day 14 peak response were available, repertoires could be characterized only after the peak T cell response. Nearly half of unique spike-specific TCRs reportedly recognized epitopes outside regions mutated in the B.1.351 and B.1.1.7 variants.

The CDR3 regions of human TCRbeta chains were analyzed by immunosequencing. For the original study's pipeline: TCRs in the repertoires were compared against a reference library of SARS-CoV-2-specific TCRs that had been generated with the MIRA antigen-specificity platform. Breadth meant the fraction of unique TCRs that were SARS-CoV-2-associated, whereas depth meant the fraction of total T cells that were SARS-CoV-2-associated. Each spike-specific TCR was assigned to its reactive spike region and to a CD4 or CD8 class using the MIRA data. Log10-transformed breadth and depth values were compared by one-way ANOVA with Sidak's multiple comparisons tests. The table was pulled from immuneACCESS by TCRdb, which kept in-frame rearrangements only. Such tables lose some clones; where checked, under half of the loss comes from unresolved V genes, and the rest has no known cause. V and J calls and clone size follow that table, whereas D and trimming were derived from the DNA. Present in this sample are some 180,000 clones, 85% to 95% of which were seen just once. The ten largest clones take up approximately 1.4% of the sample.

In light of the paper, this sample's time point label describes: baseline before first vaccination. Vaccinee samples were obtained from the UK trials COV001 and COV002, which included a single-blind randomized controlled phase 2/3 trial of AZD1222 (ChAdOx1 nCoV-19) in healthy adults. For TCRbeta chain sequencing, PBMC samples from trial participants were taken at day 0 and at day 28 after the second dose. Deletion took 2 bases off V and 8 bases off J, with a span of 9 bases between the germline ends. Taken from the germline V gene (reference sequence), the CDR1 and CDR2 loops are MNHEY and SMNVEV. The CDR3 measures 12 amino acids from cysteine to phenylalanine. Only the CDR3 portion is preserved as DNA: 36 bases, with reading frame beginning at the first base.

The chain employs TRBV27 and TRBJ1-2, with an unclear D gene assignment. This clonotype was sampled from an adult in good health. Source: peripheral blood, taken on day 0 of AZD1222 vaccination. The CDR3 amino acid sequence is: CASSLDGRGYTF. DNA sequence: TGTGCCAGCAGTTTAGATGGACGCGGCTACACCTTC.